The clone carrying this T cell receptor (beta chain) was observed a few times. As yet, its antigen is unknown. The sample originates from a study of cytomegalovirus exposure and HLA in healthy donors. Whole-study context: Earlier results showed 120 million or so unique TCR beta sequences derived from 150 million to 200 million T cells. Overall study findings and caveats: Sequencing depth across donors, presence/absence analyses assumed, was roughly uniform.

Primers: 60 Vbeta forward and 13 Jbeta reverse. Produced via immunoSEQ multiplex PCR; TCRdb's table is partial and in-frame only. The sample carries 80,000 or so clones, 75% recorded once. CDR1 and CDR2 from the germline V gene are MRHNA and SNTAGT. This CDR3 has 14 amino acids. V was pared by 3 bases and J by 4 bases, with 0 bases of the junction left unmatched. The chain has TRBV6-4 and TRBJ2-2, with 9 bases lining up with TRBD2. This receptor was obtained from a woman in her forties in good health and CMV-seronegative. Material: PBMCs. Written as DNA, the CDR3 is TGTGCCAGCAGTGAAGCGGGGGGCACCGGGGAGCTGTTTTTT. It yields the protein CASSEAGGTGELFF.